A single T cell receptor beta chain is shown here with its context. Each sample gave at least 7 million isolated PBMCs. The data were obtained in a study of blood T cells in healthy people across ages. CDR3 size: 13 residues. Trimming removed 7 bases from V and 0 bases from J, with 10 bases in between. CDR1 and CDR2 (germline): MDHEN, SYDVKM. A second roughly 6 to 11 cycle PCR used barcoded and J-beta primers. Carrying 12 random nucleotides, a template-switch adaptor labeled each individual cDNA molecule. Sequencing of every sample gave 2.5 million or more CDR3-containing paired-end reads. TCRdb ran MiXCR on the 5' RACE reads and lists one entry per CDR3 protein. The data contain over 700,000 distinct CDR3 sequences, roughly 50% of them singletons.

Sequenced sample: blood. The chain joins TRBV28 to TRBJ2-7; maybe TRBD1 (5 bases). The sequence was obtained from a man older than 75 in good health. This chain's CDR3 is CASKDTSSYEQYF. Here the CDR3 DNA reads TGTGCCAGCAAGGACACGAGCTCCTACGAGCAGTACTTC.